This TCR beta chain was captured in a study of human T cells and chemical hapten exposure. Overall study: Sensitization used 2% DPC on approximately 2 cm by approximately 2 cm upper inner arm skin. Diphenylcyclopropenone doses were given weekly to the scalps of patients across the approximately 25-week study.

As the library was built, unique molecular identifiers were attached to individual cDNA molecules. TCRdb independently ran MiXCR on the RACE reads; one entry per CDR3 protein. The repertoire holds nearly 350,000 distinct CDR3 sequences, with 5.5% to 8% as singletons. The CDR3 covers 13 residues. Trimming at V came to 5 bases and at J to 8 bases, leaving 4 bases not matched to a gene. Germline V gives CDR1 SGHTA, CDR2 FQGNSA. Study-wide findings and caveats: Clustering by CDR3 similarity yielded significantly more large clusters from expanded TCRs than controls.

Noted time point: patch test 1, 2 weeks after DPC sensitization. The sample's treatment: therapeutic diphenylcyclopropenone sensitization with weekly scalp DPC. This clonotype was observed a handful of times. What it binds is unknown. This clonotype was obtained from a woman younger than 35 with alopecia areata. Some clones in this sample may be carry-over from other donors' samples. The source material was whole blood, sampled in connection with sensitization to the hapten diphenylcyclopropenone (DPC). The J gene is TRBJ1-2, the V gene TRBV7-2; 11 nucleotides match TRBD1. The CDR3 DNA reads as TGTGCCAGCAGCCCGGACAGGGGGCGAGGCTACACCTTC. This codes for CASSPDRGRGYTF.